This T cell receptor beta chain is from a study of cytomegalovirus exposure and HLA in healthy donors. Study information: Clustering assigned 81% of the roughly 400 genotyped donors to the Caucasian-associated ancestry cluster. Findings and caveats of the study: It was confirmed in vitro that a few of the CMV-associated chains were specific for CMV antigens.

The PCR employed 60 Vbeta primers together with 13 Jbeta primers. Assay used: immunoSEQ multiplex PCR; TCRdb lists only in-frame clones, some missing. This table holds about 180,000 clones, over 75% found once. This clone is a singleton in its sample. The antigen remains unidentified. Germline V CDR1 and CDR2: MDHEN, SYDVKM. V lost 2 bases, J lost 3 bases, and 5 bases stayed unmatched. This CDR3 is 15 amino acids long. This chain uses TRBV28 with TRBJ2-7, with 9 positions matching TRBD1. The material sequenced was PBMCs. The sequence was obtained from a woman aged 50 to 60 in good health and CMV-seronegative. CDR3 protein: CASSLIGTGHYEQYF. The CDR3 DNA is TGTGCCAGCAGTTTAATCGGGACAGGGCACTACGAGCAGTACTTC.